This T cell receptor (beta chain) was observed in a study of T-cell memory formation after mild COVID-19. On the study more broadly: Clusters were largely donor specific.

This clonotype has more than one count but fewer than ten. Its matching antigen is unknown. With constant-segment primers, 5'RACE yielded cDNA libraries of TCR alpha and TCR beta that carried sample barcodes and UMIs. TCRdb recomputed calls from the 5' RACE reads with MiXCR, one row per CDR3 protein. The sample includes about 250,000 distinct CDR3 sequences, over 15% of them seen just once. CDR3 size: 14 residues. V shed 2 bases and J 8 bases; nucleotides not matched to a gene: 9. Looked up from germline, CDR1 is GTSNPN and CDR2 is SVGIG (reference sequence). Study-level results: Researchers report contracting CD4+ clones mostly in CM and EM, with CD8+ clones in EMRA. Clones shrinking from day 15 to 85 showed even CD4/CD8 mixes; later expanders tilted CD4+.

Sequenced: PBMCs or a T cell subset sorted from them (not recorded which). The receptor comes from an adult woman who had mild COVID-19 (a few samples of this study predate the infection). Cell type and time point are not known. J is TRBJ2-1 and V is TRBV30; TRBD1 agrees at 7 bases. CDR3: CAWSWRQGIYEQFF. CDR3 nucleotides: TGTGCCTGGAGTTGGCGACAGGGTATATATGAGCAGTTCTTC.